The clone carrying this T cell receptor beta chain was observed a few times. Both 60 Vbeta primers and 13 Jbeta primers went into the PCR. This table comes from immunoSEQ multiplex PCR, and its TCRdb copy is limited to in-frame clones, with some not included. The sample holds 45,000 to 75,000 clones, about 73% seen once. The sample comes from a study of cytomegalovirus exposure and HLA in healthy donors. Germline lookup yields CDR1 LNHDA and CDR2 SQIVND (reference sequence). CDR3 length: 14 amino acids. V lost 5 bases and J lost 2, with 12 bases in between. The sequenced sample was PBMCs. The chain employs TRBV19 and TRBJ1-2; D is perhaps TRBD1 (6 bases). The clonotype originates from a woman aged 60-75 years in good health and CMV-seropositive. CDR3: CASSSTGDNYGYTF. The CDR3 DNA is TGTGCCAGTAGTTCGACAGGCGACAACTATGGCTACACCTTC.